Presented here are 18 T cell receptor beta chains from one specimen sequenced in a study of a mutant IDH1 vaccine in newly diagnosed glioma. Antigen specificity for these receptors is unknown. Clones were sequenced by immunoSEQ multiplex PCR, and TCRdb holds only the in-frame ones, with some missing. This table holds fewer than 45,000 clones, roughly 82% found once. Time point specified: week 47, end of study. What each vaccine dose contained was 300 ug of mutant IDH1 20-mer peptide, accompanied by topical imiquimod. The material was PBMCs, obtained from a glioma patient whose treatment included an IDH1 peptide vaccine. These receptors all come from a man in his late teens or twenties with glioma. Some clones in this sample may be carry-over from other donors' samples.

The V and J genes are TRBV30 and TRBJ1-1; no clear D. Deletions cut 0 bases from V and 4 bases from J, with 9 bases between. There are 13 residues in the CDR3. Germline V gene lookup returns CDR1 GTSNPN and CDR2 SVGIG (reference sequence). The CDR3 DNA reads as TGTGCCTGGAGTGTAAACCCGGGCACTGAAGCTTTCTTT. The encoded protein is CAWSVNPGTEAFF.

The CDR3 loop is CASSGLGGADEKLFF. CDR3 coding DNA: TGCGCCAGCAGCGGATTAGGGGGCGCGGATGAAAAACTGTTTTTT. V is TRBV5-1 and J is TRBJ1-4; TRBD1 matches 7 bases. J gave up 6 bases and V 4 bases, and 9 bases lay outside the gene matches. Germline loops: CDR1 SGHRS, CDR2 YFSETQ. The CDR3 contains 15 residues.

The chain carries TRBV6-5 and TRBJ1-3; 7 bases map to TRBD1. V was clipped by 0 bases and J by 2 bases; unmatched bases: 1. The CDR3 is 15 amino acids. Germline V gene sequence: CDR1 MNHEY, CDR2 SVGAGI. The CDR3 region is CASSYSTGPGNTIYF. In nucleotides, the CDR3 is TGTGCCAGCAGTTACTCGACAGGGCCTGGAAACACCATATATTTT.

V gene TRBV29-1 combines with J gene TRBJ1-1; 7 bases map to TRBD1. CDR3 length: 13 amino acids. The V gene's germline CDR1 is SQVTM and CDR2 ANQGSEA. With 3 bases clipped from V and 0 bases from J, the junction kept 1 base outside the gene matches. CDR3 sequence: CSVEGQMNTEAFF. The CDR3 nucleotides are TGCAGCGTTGAGGGACAGATGAACACTGAAGCTTTCTTT.

The chain carries TRBV30 and TRBJ1-1; D unclear. The length of the CDR3 is 11 residues. CDR1 and CDR2 (germline): GTSNPN, SVGIG (reference sequence). V lost 5 bases and J lost 0, with 4 bases in between. This CDR3 is CAWELNTEAFF. For the CDR3, the DNA is TGTGCCTGGGAGTTGAACACTGAAGCTTTCTTT.

V usage is TRBV15 and J usage is TRBJ2-6; D is possibly TRBD1 (6 bases). V was pared by 0 bases and J by 4 bases, with 19 bases between. This CDR3 is 19 amino acids long. Looked up from germline, CDR1 is LNHNV and CDR2 is YYDKDF (reference sequence). The CDR3 sequence: CATSREQGRRWSGANVLTF. CDR3 coding DNA: TGTGCCACCAGCAGAGAACAGGGAAGGAGGTGGTCCGGGGCCAACGTCCTGACTTTC.

The chain carries TRBV10-3 and TRBJ2-7; 12 bases align to TRBD2. The CDR3 has 18 residues. Trimming at V came to 0 bases and at J to 4 bases, leaving 10 bases not matched to a gene. The germline gives CDR1 ENHRY, CDR2 SYGVKD. DNA of the CDR3: TGTGCCATCAGTGAGTCGACTCTTGGACTAGCGGGATCTTACGAGCAGTACTTC. It yields the protein CAISESTLGLAGSYEQYF.

The CDR3 DNA reads TGTGCCAGCAGGCAGAATAGCAATCAGCCCCAGCATTTT. This encodes CASRQNSNQPQHF. The chain uses TRBV6-1 and TRBJ1-5; D is ambiguous. Germline V gene data show CDR1 as MNHNS and CDR2 as SASEGT. The CDR3 consists of 13 residues. The V and J ends lost 6 bases and 0 bases respectively, with 6 bases between them.

The chain recombines TRBV2 with TRBJ1-1; 7 nucleotides line up with TRBD1. With V trimmed by 6 bases and J by 1 base, 2 bases remained unmatched. Germline V gene lookup returns CDR1 SNHLY and CDR2 FYNNEI. This CDR3 is 13 amino acids long. CDR3 protein: CASSRDRNTEAFF. As DNA, the CDR3 is TGTGCCAGCAGCCGGGACAGGAACACTGAAGCTTTCTTT.

The chain is built from TRBV19 and TRBJ1-1; D possibly corresponds to TRBD1 (5 bases). This CDR3 contains 10 residues. Germline V gene sequence: CDR1 LNHDA, CDR2 SQIVND (reference sequence). V lost 4 bases, J lost 12 bases, and 9 bases lay in between. CDR3 nucleotides: TGTGCCAGTAGTAGAGGGGAGCCTTTCTTT. Its protein product is CASSRGEPFF.

This clone has more than one count but fewer than ten. The V and J genes are TRBV9 and TRBJ1-5; D gene ambiguous. The germline V and J ends were trimmed by 0 bases and 8 bases, with 15 bases remaining between them. The germline CDR1 and CDR2 sequences are SGDLS and YYNGEE. This CDR3 comprises 15 residues. CDR3 coding DNA: TGTGCCAGCAGCGTAGAACAGTGTGCGGTGGAGCCCCAGCATTTT. Translated: CASSVEQCAVEPQHF.

The chain carries TRBV25-1 and TRBJ2-5; no reliable D call. The CDR3 covers 12 residues. Trimming pared 1 base from V and 5 bases from J, leaving 5 bases between. The germline V gene has CDR1 MGHDK and CDR2 SYGVNS. The CDR3 DNA reads TGTGCCAGCAGTGAATTCGGGGAGACCCAGTACTTC. It is translated as CASSEFGETQYF. The full variable domain, in which reference TRBV25-1 and TRBJ2-5 provide the parts outside the CDR3, is EADIYQTPRYLVIGTGKKITLECSQTMGHDKMYWYQQDPGMELHLIHYSYGVNSTEKGDLSSESTVSRIRTEHFPLTLESARPSHTSQYLCASSEFGETQYFGPGTRLLVL.

The chain uses TRBV30 and TRBJ2-7; the D is unclear. CDR3 length: 13 residues. Trimming pared 0 bases from V and 6 bases from J, leaving 12 bases between. Germline lookup yields CDR1 GTSNPN and CDR2 SVGIG (reference sequence). DNA for the CDR3: TGTGCCTGGAGTGTAATCCTACAGAGCGAGCAGTACTTC. Translating it yields CAWSVILQSEQYF.

The rearrangement links TRBV14 to TRBJ2-3; tentative D call: TRBD1 (6 bases). V shed 4 bases and J shed 0 bases, with 11 bases lying between them. The CDR3 extends over 15 amino acids. The V gene's germline CDR1 is SGHDN and CDR2 FVKESK. The CDR3 region has the DNA TGTGCCAGCAGCCCTGTGGGGGCGAGCACAGATACGCAGTATTTT. Amino acid sequence: CASSPVGASTDTQYF. Filled out from reference TRBV14 and TRBJ2-3, the complete variable domain reads EAGVTQFPSHSVIEKGQTVTLRCDPISGHDNLYWYRRVMGKEIKFLLHFVKESKQDESGMPNNRFLAERTGGTYSTLKVQPAELEDSGVYFCASSPVGASTDTQYFGPGTRLTVL.

The chain has TRBV9 and TRBJ2-1; 13 nucleotides match TRBD2. Germline V CDR1 and CDR2: SGDLS, YYNGEE. V trimming: 2 bases; J trimming: 6 bases; junction bases outside the gene matches: 5. The CDR3 consists of 16 residues. This chain's CDR3 is CASSVGLAGDPNEQFF. The CDR3 DNA reads as TGTGCCAGCAGCGTCGGACTAGCGGGAGACCCCAATGAGCAGTTCTTC. The variable domain in full, completed from reference TRBV9 and TRBJ2-1, reads DSGVTQTPKHLITATGQRVTLRCSPRSGDLSVYWYQQSLDQGLQFLIQYYNGEERAKGNILERFSAQQFPDLHSELNLSSLELGDSALYFCASSVGLAGDPNEQFFGPGTRLTVL.

This chain joins TRBV18 and TRBJ2-7; maybe TRBD1 (5 bases). Germline V gene lookup returns CDR1 KGHSH and CDR2 LQKENI. V was shortened by 5 bases and J by 0 bases, with 14 bases between the two germline ends. This CDR3 is built from 15 residues. The CDR3 DNA is TGTGCCAGCTCATGGACACCGGACGGCTCCTACGAGCAGTACTTC. Amino acid sequence: CASSWTPDGSYEQYF.

This clone was seen a single time. The genes are TRBV19 and TRBJ1-5; D is ambiguous. The length of the CDR3 is 13 residues. The germline V and J ends were trimmed by 6 bases and 7 bases, with 13 bases remaining between them. The V gene's germline CDR1 is LNHDA and CDR2 SQIVND (reference sequence). The CDR3 sequence: CASSWESRQPQHF. The CDR3 DNA is TGTGCCAGTAGCTGGGAGTCGCGGCAGCCCCAGCATTTT.

The chain carries TRBV7-9 and TRBJ2-7; D not certain. The ends were cut back, 0 bases at V and 0 bases at J, with 3 bases in the middle. Germline V gene sequence: CDR1 SEHNR, CDR2 FQNEAQ (reference sequence). The CDR3 covers 13 residues. CDR3 residues: CASSLASSYEQYF. The CDR3 coding sequence is TGTGCCAGCAGCTTAGCGAGCTCCTACGAGCAGTACTTC.